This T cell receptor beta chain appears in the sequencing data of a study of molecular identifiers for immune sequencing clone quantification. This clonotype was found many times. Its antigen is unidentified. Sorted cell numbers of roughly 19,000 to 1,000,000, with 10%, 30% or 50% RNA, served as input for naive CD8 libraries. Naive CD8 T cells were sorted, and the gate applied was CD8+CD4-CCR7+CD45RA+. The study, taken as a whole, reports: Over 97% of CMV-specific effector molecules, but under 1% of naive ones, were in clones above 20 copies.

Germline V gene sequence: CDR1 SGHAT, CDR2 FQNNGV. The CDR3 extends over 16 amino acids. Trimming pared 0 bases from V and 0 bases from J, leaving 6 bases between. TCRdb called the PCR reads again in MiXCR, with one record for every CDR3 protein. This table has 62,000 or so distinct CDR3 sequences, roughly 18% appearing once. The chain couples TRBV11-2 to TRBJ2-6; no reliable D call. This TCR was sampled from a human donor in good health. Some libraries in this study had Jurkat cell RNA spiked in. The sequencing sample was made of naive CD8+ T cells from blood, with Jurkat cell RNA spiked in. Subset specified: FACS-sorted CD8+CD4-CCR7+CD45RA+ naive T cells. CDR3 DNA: TGTGCCAGCAGCTTAGATCCCCCCTCTGGGGCCAACGTCCTGACTTTC. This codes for CASSLDPPSGANVLTF.